This passage covers 26 T cell receptor beta chains from one sample sequenced in a study of shared clonotypes between healthy human individuals. TCRdb's table, derived via immunoSEQ multiplex PCR, lists solely in-frame clones and lacks some. The sample has approximately 1,000,000 clones; 77% are singletons. The sample was memory CD4+ T cells from PBMCs. The subset was: CD45RA-negative fraction. The receptor source for this set is a man aged 18 to 35 in good health. Some clones in this sample may be carry-over from other donors' samples.

This clone was counted a few times. This chain joins TRBV7-9 and TRBJ2-1; 7 bases agree with TRBD2. V lost 1 base to trimming and J lost 9 bases; unmatched junction nucleotides: 12. Germline V lookup: CDR1 SEHNR, CDR2 FQNEAQ (reference sequence). This CDR3 is built from 16 residues. CDR3 amino acids: CASSLGLGWTRPEQFF. Here the CDR3 DNA reads TGTGCCAGCAGCTTAGGGCTTGGCTGGACTAGGCCTGAGCAGTTCTTC. The whole variable domain, filled in from reference TRBV7-9 and TRBJ2-1, reads DTGVSQNPRHKITKRGQNVTFRCDPISEHNRLYWYRQTLGQGPEFLTYFQNEAQLEKSRLLSDRFSAERPKGSFSTLEIQRTEQGDSAMYLCASSLGLGWTRPEQFFGPGTRLTVL.

The J gene is TRBJ2-7, the V gene TRBV9; TRBD1 matches at 9 bases. Germline CDR1 is SGDLS and CDR2 is YYNGEE. The CDR3 is 15 amino acids. Germline trimming cut 2 bases from V and 6 bases from J; bases unmatched to any gene: 9. The DNA of the CDR3 is TGTGCCAGCAGCGTTTCGGAAGGACAGGGGTCCGAGCAGTACTTC. Encoded protein: CASSVSEGQGSEQYF.

The chain has TRBV29-1 and TRBJ2-7, with D maybe TRBD1 (6 bases). Germline lookup yields CDR1 SQVTM and CDR2 ANQGSEA. With 3 bases removed from V and 6 bases from J, the gap between germline ends came to 15 bases. The CDR3 length is 13 residues. The CDR3: CSVERGRGSEQYF. The CDR3 DNA reads TGCAGCGTTGAGAGGGGCAGGGGCTCCGAGCAGTACTTC.

CDR3 DNA sequence: TGTGCCAGCAGCGTAGCTGTGACTAGCGGCAACAATGAGCAGTTCTTC. Its protein product is CASSVAVTSGNNEQFF. The chain recombines TRBV9 with TRBJ2-1, with 9 bases identical to TRBD2. Germline V gene data show CDR1 as SGDLS and CDR2 as YYNGEE. The J segment lost 5 bases and the V segment lost 0 bases, leaving 6 bases of the junction unmatched. The CDR3 spans 16 residues. Together with reference TRBV9 and TRBJ2-1, the CDR3 gives the full variable domain: DSGVTQTPKHLITATGQRVTLRCSPRSGDLSVYWYQQSLDQGLQFLIQYYNGEERAKGNILERFSAQQFPDLHSELNLSSLELGDSALYFCASSVAVTSGNNEQFFGPGTRLTVL.

This clone was counted many times. The rearrangement joins TRBV6-5 to TRBJ2-7; the D call may be TRBD1 or TRBD2 (6 bases each). The CDR3 runs 15 residues. V was pared by 5 bases and J by 12 bases, with 26 bases between. Germline V gene sequence: CDR1 MNHEY, CDR2 SVGAGI. The CDR3 region is CASSPLGRMKGGLYF. DNA of the CDR3: TGTGCCAGCAGTCCCCTCGGGAGAATGAAAGGGGGGCTGTACTTC.

The V gene is TRBV28, the J gene TRBJ1-2; D is unclear. This CDR3 is 14 amino acids long. Trimming took off 6 bases at V and 2 bases at J, with 13 bases between the two ends. Germline loops: CDR1 MDHEN, CDR2 SYDVKM. This chain's CDR3 is CASSKPRANYGYTF. CDR3 nucleotides: TGTGCCAGCAGCAAACCGCGGGCAAACTATGGCTACACCTTC.

The chain carries TRBV6-1 and TRBJ2-3; unclear D gene. The CDR3 consists of 14 residues. Germline V gene lookup returns CDR1 MNHNS and CDR2 SASEGT. The V end was cut by 7 bases, the J end by 1 base, with 12 bases between. CDR3 sequence (DNA): TGTGCCAGCAACGTACGAAGGGGCACAGATACGCAGTATTTT. It translates to CASNVRRGTDTQYF.

This clone was found a few times. The chain is built from TRBV29-1 and TRBJ2-1, with no clear D. CDR3 length: 17 amino acids. In germline, CDR1 is SQVTM, CDR2 ANQGSEA. The V gene lost 2 bases and the J gene lost 6 bases, with 23 bases spanning the gap. The CDR3 is CSVEPQRGAMRSNEQFF. The CDR3 DNA reads TGCAGCGTTGAACCTCAGCGTGGCGCCATGAGGAGCAATGAGCAGTTCTTC.

This sequence joins TRBV28 and TRBJ2-7, with a possible D match to TRBD2 (5 bases). The CDR3 has 12 residues. V was clipped by 5 bases and J by 4 bases, with 9 bases between them. Germline CDR1 reads MDHEN; CDR2 reads SYDVKM. As DNA, the CDR3 is TGTGCCAGCAGTATAGCGCGATACGAGCAGTACTTC. Its protein is CASSIARYEQYF.

The J gene is TRBJ2-7, the V gene TRBV28, with 11 bases identical to TRBD1. Germline V gene sequence: CDR1 MDHEN, CDR2 SYDVKM. The CDR3 loop spans 16 amino acids. V shed 4 bases, J shed 1 base, and the junction held 6 bases outside the gene matches. CDR3 loop: CASSSIGQGASYEQYF. Written as DNA, the CDR3 is TGTGCCAGCAGTTCCATTGGACAGGGGGCGTCCTACGAGCAGTACTTC.

As concerns this clone: This sequence is one base from a far larger clone and is likely a read error. The CDR3 DNA sequence: TGTGCCTGGAGTTTTGGTGGGGCCAACGCCCTGACTTTC. This translates into CAWSFGGANALTF. This rearrangement joins TRBV30 to TRBJ2-6; D may be TRBD1 (5 bases). The CDR3 loop spans 13 amino acids. Germline values: CDR1 GTSNPN, CDR2 SVGIG (reference sequence).

This rearrangement joins TRBV11-3 to TRBJ2-7; a possible D gene is TRBD1 (5 bases). The germline V gene encodes CDR1 SGHNT and CDR2 YENEEA. V gave up 5 bases and J gave up 7 bases, with 15 bases separating them. This CDR3 has 13 residues. Here the CDR3 DNA reads TGTGCCAGCAGCCCCGGTAGGGGTTCGGAGCAGTACTTC. Encoded protein: CASSPGRGSEQYF.

J is TRBJ2-1 and V is TRBV14; D possibly corresponds to TRBD2 (6 bases). The V gene lost 6 bases and the J gene lost 12 bases, with 18 bases spanning the gap. Looked up from germline, CDR1 is SGHDN and CDR2 is FVKESK. The CDR3 is 13 residues long. For the CDR3, the DNA is TGTGCCAGCAGACAAAGGGGCAGGGACTGGCAGTTCTTC. It yields the protein CASRQRGRDWQFF. The whole variable domain, filled in from reference TRBV14 and TRBJ2-1, reads EAGVTQFPSHSVIEKGQTVTLRCDPISGHDNLYWYRRVMGKEIKFLLHFVKESKQDESGMPNNRFLAERTGGTYSTLKVQPAELEDSGVYFCASRQRGRDWQFFGPGTRLTVL.

CDR3 residues: CSVLGGTGLRRGTDTQYF. CDR3 nucleotide sequence: TGCAGCGTTTTGGGGGGGACAGGGTTGCGAAGGGGCACAGATACGCAGTATTTT. The chain links TRBV29-1 to TRBJ2-3, with TRBD1 identical over 9 bases. V shed 5 bases, J shed 1 base, and the junction held 16 bases outside the gene matches. This CDR3 has 18 amino acids. Germline CDR1 SQVTM, CDR2 ANQGSEA.

The chain joins TRBV7-9 to TRBJ2-3, with D maybe TRBD2 (6 bases). The germline V gene encodes CDR1 SEHNR and CDR2 FQNEAQ (reference sequence). The V end was cut by 5 bases, the J end by 3 bases, with 15 bases between. This CDR3 has 15 residues. The CDR3 sequence is CASSAGTLRTDTQYF. In nucleotides, the CDR3 is TGTGCCAGCAGCGCAGGGACTCTGAGGACAGATACGCAGTATTTT.

The chain employs TRBV6-4 and TRBJ2-1, with no clear D. The CDR3 has 12 residues. V was clipped by 0 bases and J by 12 bases, with 9 bases between them. Germline assignment: CDR1 MRHNA and CDR2 SNTAGT. CDR3 amino acids: CASSDSGKGQFF. CDR3 sequence (DNA): TGTGCCAGCAGTGACTCAGGGAAGGGGCAGTTCTTC.

This chain connects TRBV30 to TRBJ2-5; no firm D call. From germline, CDR1 is GTSNPN and CDR2 SVGIG (reference sequence). The V and J ends lost 0 bases and 2 bases respectively, with 4 bases between them. The CDR3 loop spans 12 amino acids. The CDR3 nucleotides read TGTGCCTGGAGTGTCCTACAAGAGACCCAGTACTTC. This codes for CAWSVLQETQYF.

This sequence joins TRBV6-1 and TRBJ1-1, with 7 bases fitting TRBD1. With 8 bases clipped from V and 3 bases from J, the junction kept 6 bases outside the gene matches. The CDR3 sequence is 13 residues long. Germline V gives CDR1 MNHNS, CDR2 SASEGT. CDR3 residues: CASAGQRDTEAFF. Written as DNA, the CDR3 is TGTGCCAGCGCGGGACAGCGGGACACTGAAGCTTTCTTT.

This chain connects TRBV19 to TRBJ1-2; D gene uncertain. Trimming left V 6 bases short and J 0 bases short, with 8 bases between. The CDR3 consists of 13 residues. CDR1 and CDR2 from the germline V gene are LNHDA and SQIVND (reference sequence). The CDR3 loop reads CASSPDPNYGYTF. The CDR3 DNA reads as TGTGCCAGTAGCCCCGATCCTAACTATGGCTACACCTTC.

The chain carries TRBV5-1 and TRBJ1-1; no definite D call. CDR3 length: 14 residues. CDR1 SGHRS and CDR2 YFSETQ come from the germline V gene. Trimming took off 0 bases at V and 3 bases at J, with 9 bases between the two ends. The CDR3 loop reads CASSLAREYTEAFF. The CDR3 coding sequence is TGCGCCAGCAGCTTGGCAAGGGAATACACTGAAGCTTTCTTT.

This clone appeared a few times. Different DNA sequences within this sample yield the same CDR3. The chain combines TRBV19 with TRBJ1-2; possible D gene TRBD1, 5 bases. The CDR3 contains 12 residues. Trimming stripped 7 bases from V and 7 bases from J, with 13 bases between. Germline lookup yields CDR1 LNHDA and CDR2 SQIVND (reference sequence). The CDR3 sequence is CASTRGERGYTF. DNA for the CDR3: TGTGCCAGTACCCGGGGGGAGCGTGGCTACACCTTC.

V is TRBV4-2 and J is TRBJ1-3, with a tentative D call TRBD1 (5 bases). The CDR3 totals 17 residues. The V end was cut by 3 bases, the J end by 0 bases, with 15 bases between. Germline CDR1 and CDR2: LGHNA and YNFKEQ. The CDR3 bases are TGTGCCAGCAGCCAGGCGTTCCTGACAGACTCTGGAAACACCATATATTTT. This sequence encodes CASSQAFLTDSGNTIYF.

The V and J genes are TRBV5-6 and TRBJ1-6, with no clear D. The germline V gene has CDR1 SGHDT and CDR2 YYEEEE. The CDR3 has 13 amino acids. V shed 4 bases and J shed 9 bases, with 11 bases lying between them. As DNA, the CDR3 is TGTGCCAGCAGCCTGGAGGTACTTTCACCCCTCCACTTT. It yields the protein CASSLEVLSPLHF.

This chain links TRBV2 with TRBJ2-2, with a possible D match to TRBD1 (5 bases). Germline CDR1 SNHLY, CDR2 FYNNEI. V was pared by 8 bases and J by 7 bases, with 20 bases between. CDR3 size: 15 residues. This CDR3 reads CASLPDGRANGELFF. For the CDR3, the DNA is TGTGCCAGCCTCCCCGACGGCAGGGCGAACGGGGAGCTGTTTTTT. Using reference TRBV2 and TRBJ2-2 for the parts outside the CDR3, the full variable domain is EPEVTQTPSHQVTQMGQEVILRCVPISNHLYFYWYRQILGQKVEFLVSFYNNEISEKSEIFDDQFSVERPDGSNFTLKIRSTKLEDSAMYFCASLPDGRANGELFFGEGSRLTVL.

The gene calls are TRBV29-1 and TRBJ2-3; weak D call: TRBD1 (5 bases). V shed 5 bases and J shed 3 bases, with 15 bases lying between them. CDR1 is SQVTM, CDR2 ANQGSEA, per germline. CDR3 length: 14 amino acids. The CDR3 spells CSVRPRQGTDTQYF. The CDR3 DNA sequence: TGCAGCGTTCGCCCCCGCCAGGGAACAGATACGCAGTATTTT.

The chain links TRBV2 to TRBJ1-4; D may be TRBD1 (5 bases). V lost 2 bases to trimming and J lost 7 bases, with 20 bases between them. The CDR3 is 17 amino acids. Germline loops: CDR1 SNHLY, CDR2 FYNNEI. The chain's CDR3 is CASSEMGAGGPGEKLFF. Here the CDR3 DNA reads TGTGCCAGCAGTGAAATGGGAGCCGGGGGTCCGGGTGAAAAACTGTTTTTT.